This TCR beta chain was retrieved from a study of T cell responses to AZD1222 COVID-19 vaccine. The study, taken as a whole, reports: Repertoires were collected only later (after the peak T cell response had occurred). Once two AZD1222 doses were given, Spike-specific TCR breadth and depth went up.

The repertoire was sequenced with immunoSEQ multiplex PCR; TCRdb's copy has only in-frame clones and lacks some. The data show 150,000 or so clones, about 89% seen once. Details on this clone: Its cognate antigen is unknown.

Germline V gene sequence: CDR1 SQVTM, CDR2 ANQGSEA. The CDR3 has 12 amino acids. Trimming shortened V by 3 bases and J by 4 bases, and 9 bases separated the two germline ends. The origin of this receptor is an adult in good health. The chain couples TRBV29-1 to TRBJ1-2; D perhaps matches TRBD1 (6 bases). Sequencing was performed on peripheral blood, taken on day 0 of AZD1222 vaccination. CDR3 DNA: TGCAGCGTTGATAGGGGGATCTATGGCTACACCTTC. Translating gives CSVDRGIYGYTF.